This T cell receptor beta chain is from a study of CD8+CD57+ T cells in acquired aplastic anemia. The authors sequenced patients whose flow cytometry had shown CD8+CD57+ cell expansion. Germline CDR1 MNHNS, CDR2 SASEGT. The CDR3 loop spans 13 amino acids. With 6 bases removed from V and 7 bases from J, the gap between germline ends came to 13 bases. CDR3 and TCR beta VDJ profiling relied on genomic DNA as the template. TCRdb recomputed calls from the reads with MiXCR, one row per CDR3 protein. The table has fewer than 85,000 distinct CDR3 sequences, just over 70% seen once. The chain links TRBV6-1 to TRBJ2-1; unclear D gene. Sample: sorted CD4+, CD8+, or CD8+CD57+ T cells (not recorded which) from PBMCs. The sequence derives from a human donor with aplastic anemia. The CDR3 here is CASRVTSRNEQFF. The CDR3 coding sequence is TGTGCCAGCAGAGTAACGTCACGGAATGAGCAGTTCTTC.